The T cell receptor (beta chain) under discussion was sequenced for a study of OX40 agonist ivuxolimab in advanced cancers. Sequencing used immunoSEQ multiplex PCR; TCRdb keeps in-frame clones, though not all of them. In the table there are roughly 60,000 clones, around 90% of which are singletons. Germline V gene sequence: CDR1 MGHRA, CDR2 YSYEKL. The CDR3 is 16 residues long. Material: CD4+ or CD8+ T cells sorted from blood, obtained in a trial of the OX40 agonist ivuxolimab. The J gene is TRBJ2-5, the V gene TRBV4-1; a weak D match, TRBD1 (6 bases). The DNA end is a closer match to TRBJ2-7, so the J assignment may be wrong. The TCR originated in an adult with an advanced solid tumor such as melanoma, head and neck, liver or kidney cancer. In DNA, the CDR3 is TGCGCCAGCAGCCAAGATAGGAACAGGGTCGGGTACGAGCAGTACTTC. Translated: CASSQDRNRVGYEQYF.